This T cell receptor beta chain was obtained from a study of blood T cell repertoires in COVID-19. Study as a whole: Both acute and convalescent COVID-19 samples were obtained from the United States, Italy and Spain. T cells, B-cell-depleted T cells, or PBMCs supplied cDNA or gDNA.

CDR1 is KGHSH, CDR2 LQKENI, per germline. The CDR3 length is 15 residues. The V end lost 8 bases, the J end lost 1 base, and 17 bases lay between the germline ends. This clone was recorded a few times. Under the authors' procedure: Using reference gene primer amplification, nucleated cell counts were estimated. Only in-frame clones appear in the TCRdb table, and some are missing; sequencing was by immunoSEQ multiplex PCR. D and trimming come from the DNA, and the V and J calls and clone size come from that table. This table holds some 98,000 clones, 80% found once. This chain uses TRBV18 with TRBJ1-2; a weak D match, TRBD1 (5 bases). Sequencing input: peripheral blood. This sequence originates from a human donor in a cohort sampled during active COVID-19. CDR3 in DNA: TGTGCCAGCGTCTTATCGGGACTCCGTAACTATGGCTACACCTTC. As protein: CASVLSGLRNYGYTF. Full variable domain (missing parts from reference TRBV18 and TRBJ1-2): NAGVMQNPRHLVRRRGQEARLRCSPMKGHSHVYWYRQLPEEGLKFMVYLQKENIIDESGMPKERFSAEFPKEGPSILRIQQVVRGDSAAYFCASVLSGLRNYGYTFGSGTRLTVV.